This T cell receptor (beta chain) was observed in a study of regulatory T cells in long-lasting Graves disease. Study at large: The study enrolled newly diagnosed Graves' patients on antithyroid drugs under 3 months.

Study-wide results and limits: Persistent Graves' cases showed lower TCR diversity than newly diagnosed cases.

Germline assignment: CDR1 SGHAT and CDR2 FQNNGV. The germline V and J ends were trimmed by 0 bases and 2 bases, with 9 bases remaining between them. This CDR3 region has 15 residues. Time point specified: newly diagnosed GD, antithyroid drugs for less than 3 months. PBMC-derived RNA was used for the TCR library. The patient group derived from an endocrinology department in Xi'an, China. This clonotype came up many times. What it binds is not known. The TCR beta library used iRepertoire HTBI primers with Arm-PCR amplification of CDR3. Each CDR3 protein is one row after TCRdb ran MiXCR on the multiplex PCR reads. The sample yields 400,000 to 500,000 distinct CDR3 sequences, 16% seen once. The sample also formed part of further work on T cells in Graves' hyperthyroidism and ophthalmopathy. From that report: With the HTBI primer set, the TCR CDR3 went through a first round of RT-PCR.

The source is a woman between 18 and 30 years old with Graves disease. This chain joins TRBV11-2 and TRBJ2-3, with unresolved D. Here the sequenced sample was peripheral blood mononuclear cells (PBMCs), taken at new diagnosis, from a patient treated with antithyroid drugs. Here the CDR3 DNA reads TGTGCCAGCAGCTTAGAACCCCTCATCACAGATACGCAGTATTTT. Amino acids: CASSLEPLITDTQYF.